One and the same sample provided the 22 T cell receptor beta chains below, sequenced in a study of T-cell memory formation after mild COVID-19. TCRdb ran MiXCR on the 5' RACE reads and lists one entry per CDR3 protein. The data contain approximately 340,000 distinct CDR3 sequences, roughly 15% of them singletons. Sequenced input: PBMCs or a T cell subset sorted from them (not recorded which). The receptors stem from a man aged 18 to 30 who had mild COVID-19 (a few samples of this study predate the infection). Cell type and time point are not known.

The sample holds a few counts of this clonotype. This chain connects TRBV7-2 to TRBJ1-2; D may be TRBD1 (6 bases). The CDR3 is made up of 14 amino acids. Deletions cut 8 bases from V and 0 bases from J, with 13 bases between. The germline CDR1 and CDR2 sequences are SGHTA and FQGNSA. The CDR3 reads CASSGAVTNYGYTF. The CDR3 bases are TGTGCCAGCTCAGGGGCGGTCACTAACTATGGCTACACCTTC.

This clonotype was observed a few times. This chain uses TRBV12-3 or TRBV12-4 with TRBJ1-5; 7 bases fit TRBD1. V lost 2 bases to trimming and J lost 7 bases; unmatched junction nucleotides: 5. This CDR3 spans 14 amino acids. This chain's CDR3 is CASSLRQGTQPQHF. The CDR3, as DNA: TGTGCCAGCAGTTTACGACAGGGAACACAGCCCCAGCATTTT.

This clonotype was observed a handful of times. The chain couples TRBV6-2 or TRBV6-3 to TRBJ2-7; maybe TRBD2 (5 bases). V was trimmed by 7 bases and J by 4 bases, leaving 11 bases between them. The germline V gene encodes CDR1 MNHEY and CDR2 SVGEGT. CDR3 size: 12 residues. CDR3 amino acids: CASTDSAYEQYF. The CDR3 DNA is TGTGCCAGCACCGATAGCGCTTACGAGCAGTACTTC.

V usage is TRBV2 and J usage is TRBJ2-7, with D possibly being TRBD2 (5 bases). Trimming shortened V by 6 bases and J by 0 bases, and 12 bases separated the two germline ends. This CDR3 comprises 14 residues. Germline CDR1 and CDR2: SNHLY and FYNNEI. The CDR3 loop reads CASSGDSFSYEQYF. CDR3 nucleotides: TGTGCCAGCAGCGGGGATAGCTTCTCCTACGAGCAGTACTTC.

This clonotype showed up just a few times. The chain links TRBV20-1 to TRBJ1-6; 9 nucleotides line up with TRBD1. The CDR3 is made up of 14 amino acids. Trimming at V came to 3 bases and at J to 9 bases, leaving 6 bases not matched to a gene. Germline loops: CDR1 DFQATT, CDR2 SNEGSKA (reference sequence). CDR3 DNA: TGCAGTGCTAGCCTGACAGGGGGTGGTTCACCCCTCCACTTT. Translation: CSASLTGGGSPLHF.

This clonotype has more than one count but fewer than ten. CDR3 nucleotides: TGTGCCAGCAGTCCGACCCTGTACCAAGAGACCCAGTACTTC. Its translation: CASSPTLYQETQYF. V and J are TRBV7-9 and TRBJ2-5; D remains unclear. Trimming pared 6 bases from V and 0 bases from J, leaving 11 bases between. Germline V CDR1 and CDR2: SEHNR, FQNEAQ (reference sequence). CDR3 length equals 14 residues.

In its sample, this clonotype was seen a few times. V and J are TRBV5-6 and TRBJ2-7; maybe TRBD1 (6 bases). The CDR3 sequence is 12 residues long. Trimming removed 3 bases from V and 6 bases from J, with 10 bases in between. Per the germline V gene, CDR1 is SGHDT and CDR2 is YYEEEE. CDR3 region: CASSSQGFEQYF. The DNA for the CDR3 is TGTGCCAGCAGCTCGCAGGGGTTCGAGCAGTACTTC.

This clonotype was seen only a few times. The chain employs TRBV7-9 and TRBJ1-1; the D gene is possibly TRBD1 (6 bases). This CDR3 comprises 15 residues. Trimming took off 5 bases at V and 1 base at J, with 14 bases between the two ends. Germline CDR1 SEHNR, CDR2 FQNEAQ (reference sequence). The CDR3 is CASSTLSDRNTEAFF. In DNA form, the CDR3 reads TGTGCCAGCAGCACCCTATCGGACAGGAACACTGAAGCTTTCTTT.

The rearrangement joins TRBV4-3 to TRBJ2-6, with D hard to call. The CDR3 covers 15 residues. Germline CDR1 LGHNA, CDR2 YSLEER. The V gene lost 0 bases and the J gene lost 4 bases, with 7 bases spanning the gap. The CDR3 DNA is TGCGCCAGCAGCCAAGAGTCAGGAGGGGCCAACGTCCTGACTTTC. It translates to CASSQESGGANVLTF.

This chain uses TRBV7-8 with TRBJ1-5, with TRBD1 matching 7 bases. The CDR3 runs 15 residues. Unmatched junction bases numbered 6, after V lost 1 base and J lost 6 bases. The germline V gene has CDR1 SGHVS and CDR2 FQNEAQ. Written as DNA, the CDR3 is TGTGCCAGCAGCTTAGGAGGAGGGGGCATTCAGCCCCAGCATTTT. Amino acid sequence: CASSLGGGGIQPQHF.

This chain links TRBV7-2 with TRBJ2-1; D unclear. This CDR3 is built from 16 residues. V was cut by 5 bases and J by 2 bases, with 16 bases left in between. CDR1 is SGHTA and CDR2 is FQGNSA in the germline V gene. The CDR3 sequence is CASSDSGPQTYNEQFF. CDR3 nucleotides: TGTGCCAGCAGCGATTCCGGGCCCCAAACCTACAATGAGCAGTTCTTC. The full variable domain, in which reference TRBV7-2 and TRBJ2-1 provide the parts outside the CDR3, is GAGVSQSPSNKVTEKGKDVELRCDPISGHTALYWYRQSLGQGLEFLIYFQGNSAPDKSGLPSDRFSAERTGGSVSTLTIQRTQQEDSAVYLCASSDSGPQTYNEQFFGPGTRLTVL.

At least ten counts were recorded for this clonotype. V is TRBV4-3 and J is TRBJ2-1; no firm D call. The CDR3 covers 11 residues. The germline gives CDR1 LGHNA, CDR2 YSLEER. V dropped 4 bases and J dropped 7 bases, with 5 bases sitting between them. CDR3 sequence (DNA): TGCGCCAGCAGCCGGGTTAATGAGCAGTTCTTC. It yields the protein CASSRVNEQFF.

The rearrangement links TRBV10-2 to TRBJ2-7; TRBD1 aligns across 8 bases. CDR1 is WSHSY and CDR2 is SAAADI in the germline V gene. V lost 3 bases to trimming and J lost 2 bases; unmatched junction nucleotides: 6. This CDR3 contains 15 residues. DNA of the CDR3: TGCGCCAGCAGTGATTCCGGGACAGGTGCCTACGAGCAGTACTTC. Residues: CASSDSGTGAYEQYF.

V and J are TRBV12-3 or TRBV12-4 and TRBJ1-2; D gene ambiguous. The ends were cut back, 6 bases at V and 0 bases at J, with 14 bases in the middle. The CDR3 totals 15 residues. In nucleotides, the CDR3 is TGTGCCAGCAGCTTACGGGAGGCAGCTAACTATGGCTACACCTTC. Translated: CASSLREAANYGYTF.

This chain uses TRBV2 with TRBJ1-2, with a possible D match to TRBD1 (5 bases). The V gene's germline CDR1 is SNHLY and CDR2 FYNNEI. V shed 8 bases and J shed 5 bases, with 18 bases lying between them. The CDR3 is made up of 14 amino acids. The CDR3 spells CASPPGERGYGYTF. The CDR3 region has the DNA TGTGCCAGCCCCCCTGGGGAGAGGGGATATGGCTACACCTTC.

J is TRBJ2-1 and V is TRBV29-1; 9 bases fit TRBD2. Germline lookup yields CDR1 SQVTM and CDR2 ANQGSEA. V dropped 7 bases and J dropped 2; count of bases not matched to a gene: 12. The CDR3 runs 16 residues. DNA for the CDR3: TGCAGCGGCCCCCAAAGTGAGCGGGGGGCCTACAATGAGCAGTTCTTC. This translates into CSGPQSERGAYNEQFF.

The rearrangement uses TRBV25-1 and TRBJ2-7, with 7 bases lining up with TRBD1. There are 15 residues in the CDR3. Germline CDR1 is MGHDK and CDR2 is SYGVNS. The junction had 9 bases not matched to a gene; V was cut back by 4 bases and J by 3 bases. CDR3 loop: CASSVSTGSVYEQYF. The CDR3 nucleotides are TGTGCCAGCAGTGTCTCGACAGGGAGCGTCTACGAGCAGTACTTC.

This chain joins TRBV27 and TRBJ1-6; D is uncertain. CDR3 size: 16 residues. Per the germline V gene, CDR1 is MNHEY and CDR2 is SMNVEV (reference sequence). Between the trimmed V and J ends, which lost 5 bases and 0 bases, there was a span of 11 bases. The CDR3 is CASSPTFSSYNSPLHF. The CDR3 coding sequence is TGTGCCAGCAGTCCCACCTTTAGCTCCTATAATTCACCCCTCCACTTT.

J is TRBJ2-1 and V is TRBV5-1; 9 bases match TRBD1. Germline V gene data show CDR1 as SGHRS and CDR2 as YFSETQ. There are 15 residues in the CDR3. Unmatched junction bases numbered 13, after V lost 6 bases and J lost 9 bases. The DNA for the CDR3 is TGCGCCAGCAATTTCGGTACAGGGGGCGGGCTTGAGCAGTTCTTC. Encoded protein: CASNFGTGGGLEQFF.

This sequence joins TRBV7-8 and TRBJ2-1, with D perhaps TRBD2 (6 bases). The V gene's germline CDR1 is SGHVS and CDR2 FQNEAQ. Trimming cost V 5 bases and J 1 base, with 12 bases left between them. The CDR3 totals 15 residues. In DNA form, the CDR3 reads TGTGCCAGCAGCCCCACGGGACTTTCCTACAATGAGCAGTTCTTC. Protein sequence: CASSPTGLSYNEQFF.

The chain joins TRBV5-1 to TRBJ2-2; 7 bases align to TRBD2. Germline V CDR1 and CDR2: SGHRS, YFSETQ. This CDR3 is 15 amino acids long. J lost 4 bases, V lost 3 bases, and 6 bases had no gene match. This CDR3 is CASSSGLVSTGELFF. The CDR3 DNA is TGCGCCAGCAGCTCAGGACTAGTGAGCACCGGGGAGCTGTTTTTT. Full variable domain (missing parts from reference TRBV5-1 and TRBJ2-2): KAGVTQTPRYLIKTRGQQVTLSCSPISGHRSVSWYQQTPGQGLQFLFEYFSETQRNKGNFPGRFSGRQFSNSRSEMNVSTLELGDSALYLCASSSGLVSTGELFFGEGSRLTVL.

The sample holds a few counts of this clonotype. V usage is TRBV7-8 and J usage is TRBJ2-2; D is undetermined. The CDR3 extends over 15 amino acids. In germline, CDR1 is SGHVS, CDR2 FQNEAQ. Trimming removed 1 base at V and 8 bases at J, with 14 bases between. Here the CDR3 reads CASSLVSAASGELFF. Written as DNA, the CDR3 is TGTGCCAGCAGCTTAGTGTCGGCTGCTTCTGGGGAGCTGTTTTTT.